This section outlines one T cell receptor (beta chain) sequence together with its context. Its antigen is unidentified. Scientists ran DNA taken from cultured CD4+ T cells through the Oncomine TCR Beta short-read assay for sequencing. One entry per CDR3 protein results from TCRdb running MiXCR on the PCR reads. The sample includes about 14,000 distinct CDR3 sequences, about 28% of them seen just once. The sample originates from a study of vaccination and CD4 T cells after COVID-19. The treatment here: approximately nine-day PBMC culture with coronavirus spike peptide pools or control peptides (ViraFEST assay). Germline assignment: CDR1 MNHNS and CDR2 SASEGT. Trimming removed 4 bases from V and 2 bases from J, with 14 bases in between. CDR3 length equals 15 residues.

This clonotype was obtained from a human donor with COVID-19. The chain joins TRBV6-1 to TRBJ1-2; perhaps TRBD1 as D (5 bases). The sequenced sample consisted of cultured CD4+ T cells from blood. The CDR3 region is CASSVIREANYGYTF. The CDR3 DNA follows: TGTGCCAGCAGTGTAATCAGGGAGGCGAACTATGGCTACACCTTC.